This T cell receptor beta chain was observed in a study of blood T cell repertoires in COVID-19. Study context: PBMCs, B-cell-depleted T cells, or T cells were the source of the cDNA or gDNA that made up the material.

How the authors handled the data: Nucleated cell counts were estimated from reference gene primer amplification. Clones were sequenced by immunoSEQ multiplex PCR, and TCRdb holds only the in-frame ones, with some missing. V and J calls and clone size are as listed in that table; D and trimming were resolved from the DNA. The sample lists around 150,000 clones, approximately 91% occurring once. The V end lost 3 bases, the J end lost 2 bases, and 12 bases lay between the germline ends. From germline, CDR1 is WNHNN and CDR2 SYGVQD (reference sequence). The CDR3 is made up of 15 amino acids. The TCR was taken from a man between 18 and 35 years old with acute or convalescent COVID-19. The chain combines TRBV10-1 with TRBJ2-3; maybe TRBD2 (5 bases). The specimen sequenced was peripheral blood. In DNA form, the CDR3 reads TGCGCCAGCAGTGAATACGGGAAACTCACAGATACGCAGTATTTT. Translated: CASSEYGKLTDTQYF.